The 32 T cell receptor beta chains below were found in one sample sequenced in a study of cytomegalovirus exposure and HLA in healthy donors. PCR amplification relied on 60 Vbeta primers (plus 13 Jbeta primers). Only in-frame clones appear in the TCRdb table, and some are missing; sequencing was by immunoSEQ multiplex PCR. This table has fewer than 200,000 clones, approximately 80% appearing once. Source material: PBMCs. The receptors come from a woman aged 50 to 60 in good health and CMV-seropositive.

CDR3 in DNA: TGTGCCAGCAGTGAACTCCCGACGGGGTCCTATAGCAATCAGCCCCAGCATTTT. It is translated as CASSELPTGSYSNQPQHF. This chain uses TRBV2 with TRBJ1-5; the D is unclear. This CDR3 spans 18 amino acids. Looked up from germline, CDR1 is SNHLY and CDR2 is FYNNEI. V was cut by 2 bases and J by 0 bases, with 17 bases left in between. The full variable domain, in which reference TRBV2 and TRBJ1-5 provide the parts outside the CDR3, is EPEVTQTPSHQVTQMGQEVILRCVPISNHLYFYWYRQILGQKVEFLVSFYNNEISEKSEIFDDQFSVERPDGSNFTLKIRSTKLEDSAMYFCASSELPTGSYSNQPQHFGDGTRLSIL.

CDR3 bases: TGTGCCAGCAGCCAATCAACTAGCGGGAGTCAGTACGAGCAGTACTTC. It yields the protein CASSQSTSGSQYEQYF. The rearrangement uses TRBV16 and TRBJ2-7; 11 bases fit TRBD2. Germline V CDR1 and CDR2: KGHSY, FQNENV. Unmatched junction bases numbered 5, after V lost 0 bases and J lost 4 bases. The CDR3 covers 16 residues.

This clone was recorded a few times. The CDR3: CASFSFPQGEQYF. CDR3 coding DNA: TGTGCCAGCTTTTCTTTCCCCCAGGGCGAGCAGTACTTC. The chain has TRBV6-5 and TRBJ2-7, with D tentatively TRBD1 (5 bases). The CDR3 sequence is 13 residues long. Germline values: CDR1 MNHEY, CDR2 SVGAGI. The V end lost 8 bases, the J end lost 6 bases, and 17 bases lay between the germline ends.

The CDR3 sequence is CASSPRDRGGQETQYF. CDR3 coding DNA: TGTGCCAGCAGCCCCCGGGACAGGGGCGGCCAAGAGACCCAGTACTTC. J is TRBJ2-5 and V is TRBV14, with TRBD1 identical over 10 bases. The CDR3 totals 16 residues. Germline CDR1 and CDR2: SGHDN and FVKESK. V was pared by 4 bases and J by 1 base, with 6 bases of the junction left unmatched.

This clone was seen a single time. The rearrangement joins TRBV25-1 to TRBJ1-3; D ambiguous. V was trimmed by 8 bases and J by 2 bases, leaving 7 bases between them. The germline V gene encodes CDR1 MGHDK and CDR2 SYGVNS. The CDR3 has 12 amino acids. CDR3 sequence: CASAGAGNTIYF. DNA for the CDR3: TGTGCCAGCGCGGGCGCTGGAAACACCATATATTTT.

V usage is TRBV25-1 and J usage is TRBJ2-4, with unresolved D. Germline assignment: CDR1 MGHDK and CDR2 SYGVNS. CDR3 size: 15 residues. V was cut by 0 bases and J by 0 bases, with 6 bases left in between. CDR3 residues: CASSEYRLAKNIQYF. The DNA for the CDR3 is TGTGCCAGCAGTGAATACCGGTTAGCCAAAAACATTCAGTACTTC.

In regard to this clone: The sample contains more than one DNA sequence encoding this CDR3. This sequence joins TRBV7-2 and TRBJ1-2, with TRBD1 as a possible D gene (6 bases). Looked up from germline, CDR1 is SGHTA and CDR2 is FQGNSA. CDR3 length: 16 residues. Between the trimmed V and J ends, which lost 5 bases and 2 bases, there was a span of 18 bases. As DNA, the CDR3 is TGTGCCAGCAGCCTTCGACACAGGGCAGGGAACTATGGCTACACCTTC. The encoded protein is CASSLRHRAGNYGYTF.

This clone turned up a few times. The rearrangement links TRBV5-4 to TRBJ2-1; 8 bases align to TRBD2. The trim removed 3 bases at V and 0 bases at J, leaving 5 bases unmatched. The CDR3 totals 16 residues. Per germline, CDR1 SGHNT and CDR2 YYREEE (reference sequence). This chain's CDR3 is CASSSASGSSYNEQFF. Here the CDR3 DNA reads TGTGCCAGCAGCTCCGCCAGCGGGAGCTCCTACAATGAGCAGTTCTTC.

The chain carries TRBV19 and TRBJ2-5; D gene unclear. This CDR3 comprises 14 residues. Germline CDR1 LNHDA, CDR2 SQIVND (reference sequence). The ends were cut back, 4 bases at V and 5 bases at J, with 14 bases in the middle. The CDR3, as DNA: TGTGCCAGTAGTACCCTGGCCGGGTCCGAGACCCAGTACTTC. Translation gives CASSTLAGSETQYF.

The J gene is TRBJ1-2, the V gene TRBV11-2; 8 bases agree with TRBD1. This CDR3 region has 14 residues. With 0 bases clipped from V and 8 bases from J, the junction kept 5 bases outside the gene matches. Germline V gene data show CDR1 as SGHAT and CDR2 as FQNNGV. The CDR3 sequence: CASSLDRGQSGYTF. The CDR3 DNA sequence: TGTGCCAGCAGCTTAGACAGGGGGCAATCGGGCTACACCTTC.

The chain combines TRBV6-1 with TRBJ1-1, with D possibly being TRBD1 (5 bases). Trimming cost V 4 bases and J 1 base, with 7 bases left between them. Germline CDR1 is MNHNS and CDR2 is SASEGT. This CDR3 is 13 amino acids long. The CDR3 loop reads CASSVTGNTEAFF. CDR3 in DNA: TGTGCCAGCAGTGTAACAGGGAACACTGAAGCTTTCTTT.

The chain has TRBV7-8 and TRBJ1-4; D may be TRBD1 (6 bases). Germline values: CDR1 SGHVS, CDR2 FQNEAQ. This CDR3 is 16 amino acids long. Trimming left V 5 bases short and J 4 bases short, with 17 bases between. The CDR3 coding sequence is TGTGCCAGCAGCCCATCTAGGGGGGGTTTTAATGAAAAACTGTTTTTT. Protein product: CASSPSRGGFNEKLFF.

Written as DNA, the CDR3 is TGTGCCAGCAGCTTCAGGTGGGGCAGGCATAGCAATCAGCCCCAGCATTTT. Its protein is CASSFRWGRHSNQPQHF. This rearrangement joins TRBV7-2 to TRBJ1-5; tentative D call: TRBD1 (5 bases). The CDR3 length is 17 residues. Germline V gene lookup returns CDR1 SGHTA and CDR2 FQGNSA. Trimming took 3 bases from V and 0 from J, leaving 15 bases between them.

The gene calls are TRBV5-1 and TRBJ1-1, with a tentative D call TRBD1 (5 bases). This CDR3 is 15 amino acids long. Germline V gene sequence: CDR1 SGHRS, CDR2 YFSETQ. V lost 4 bases to trimming and J lost 4 bases, with 17 bases between them. CDR3 sequence reads: CASSPFEGGGTEAFF. Here the CDR3 DNA reads TGCGCCAGCAGCCCCTTCGAGGGCGGGGGCACTGAAGCTTTCTTT. Using reference TRBV5-1 and TRBJ1-1 for the parts outside the CDR3, the full variable domain is KAGVTQTPRYLIKTRGQQVTLSCSPISGHRSVSWYQQTPGQGLQFLFEYFSETQRNKGNFPGRFSGRQFSNSRSEMNVSTLELGDSALYLCASSPFEGGGTEAFFGQGTRLTVV.

The CDR3 is CASSLSLAGVVEQFF. Here the CDR3 DNA reads TGTGCCAGCAGTTTATCACTAGCGGGAGTGGTTGAGCAGTTCTTC. V and J are TRBV27 and TRBJ2-1; 11 nucleotides agree with TRBD2. CDR1 MNHEY and CDR2 SMNVEV come from the germline V gene (reference sequence). The J segment lost 9 bases and the V segment lost 0 bases, leaving 4 bases of the junction unmatched. This CDR3 spans 15 amino acids.

The chain recombines TRBV7-6 with TRBJ1-1; possibly TRBD1 for D (5 bases). CDR1 and CDR2 from the germline V gene are SGHVS and FNYEAQ. The CDR3 is made up of 15 amino acids. V lost 1 base and J 0 bases, leaving 9 bases between the germline ends. The CDR3 region has the DNA TGTGCCAGCAGCTTAGGGGCAGGGATGAACACTGAAGCTTTCTTT. This codes for CASSLGAGMNTEAFF.

This clone has a single count. The chain has TRBV11-1 and TRBJ2-5; the match to TRBD1 covers 7 bases. V was pared by 5 bases and J by 1 base, with 1 base of the junction left unmatched. The CDR3 runs to 13 residues. In germline, CDR1 is SGHAT, CDR2 FQDESV (reference sequence). DNA for the CDR3: TGTGCCAGCAGCCGGGACAGCCAAGAGACCCAGTACTTC. This gives the protein CASSRDSQETQYF. Full variable domain (rest looked up from reference TRBV11-1 and TRBJ2-5): EAEVAQSPRYKITEKSQAVAFWCDPISGHATLYWYRQILGQGPELLVQFQDESVVDDSQLPKDRFSAERLKGVDSTLKIQPAELGDSAMYLCASSRDSQETQYFGPGTRLLVL.

This sequence joins TRBV5-1 and TRBJ1-4; D is unclear. With 4 bases removed from V and 8 bases from J, the gap between germline ends came to 15 bases. Per the germline V gene, CDR1 is SGHRS and CDR2 is YFSETQ. This CDR3 has 14 residues. For the CDR3, the DNA is TGCGCCAGCAGCAAAGGATCGGTGCGGGAAAAACTGTTTTTT. Protein sequence: CASSKGSVREKLFF. Drawing the rest from reference TRBV5-1 and TRBJ1-4, the complete variable domain is KAGVTQTPRYLIKTRGQQVTLSCSPISGHRSVSWYQQTPGQGLQFLFEYFSETQRNKGNFPGRFSGRQFSNSRSEMNVSTLELGDSALYLCASSKGSVREKLFFGSGTQLSVL.

This clone was counted a single time. The sample contains more than one DNA sequence encoding this CDR3. The V gene is TRBV7-3, the J gene TRBJ2-1; D perhaps matches TRBD1 (5 bases). The length of the CDR3 is 15 residues. Trimming removed 2 bases from V and 1 base from J, with 9 bases in between. Germline CDR1 reads SGHTA; CDR2 reads FQGTGA. CDR3 protein: CASSLQGSSYNEQFF. Written as DNA, the CDR3 is TGTGCCAGCAGCTTACAGGGTTCTTCCTACAATGAGCAGTTCTTC. The variable domain in full, completed from reference TRBV7-3 and TRBJ2-1, reads GAGVSQTPSNKVTEKGKYVELRCDPISGHTALYWYRQSLGQGPEFLIYFQGTGAADDSGLPNDRFFAVRPEGSVSTLKIQRTERGDSAVYLCASSLQGSSYNEQFFGPGTRLTVL.

The chain links TRBV5-5 to TRBJ2-7; no clear D. The germline CDR1 and CDR2 sequences are SGHKS and YYEKEE (reference sequence). The CDR3 spans 13 residues. V lost 0 bases, J lost 5 bases, and 9 bases lay in between. The CDR3 nucleotides read TGTGCCAGCAGCTTGGGGTTGCAGGACGAGCAGTACTTC. Residues: CASSLGLQDEQYF. Filled out from reference TRBV5-5 and TRBJ2-7, the complete variable domain reads DAGVTQSPTHLIKTRGQQVTLRCSPISGHKSVSWYQQVLGQGPQFIFQYYEKEERGRGNFPDRFSARQFPNYSSELNVNALLLGDSALYLCASSLGLQDEQYFGPGTRLTVT.

J is TRBJ1-4 and V is TRBV6-5; no definite D call. V was clipped by 4 bases and J by 5 bases, with 11 bases between them. CDR3 length equals 14 residues. Germline V gene lookup returns CDR1 MNHEY and CDR2 SVGAGI. The CDR3 protein is CASSSTELNEKLFF. As DNA, the CDR3 is TGTGCCAGCAGTTCCACAGAGCTCAATGAAAAACTGTTTTTT.

The chain employs TRBV9 and TRBJ2-5; 9 bases are shared with TRBD2. V lost 3 bases to trimming and J lost 5 bases; unmatched junction nucleotides: 8. The CDR3 is 15 amino acids. CDR1 and CDR2 from the germline V gene are SGDLS and YYNGEE. This CDR3 is CASSAHRGGAETQYF. In DNA, the CDR3 is TGTGCCAGCAGCGCTCACCGCGGGGGGGCTGAGACCCAGTACTTC.

The chain carries TRBV7-2 and TRBJ2-7, with 8 bases lining up with TRBD1. The length of the CDR3 is 13 residues. The germline V gene encodes CDR1 SGHTA and CDR2 FQGNSA. V trimming: 5 bases; J trimming: 9 bases; junction bases outside the gene matches: 9. The CDR3 coding sequence is TGTGCCAGCAGCCGTTATCCAGGGGGCTCGCAGTACTTC. It is translated as CASSRYPGGSQYF. Based on the CDR3 plus reference TRBV7-2 and TRBJ2-7, the full variable domain is GAGVSQSPSNKVTEKGKDVELRCDPISGHTALYWYRQSLGQGLEFLIYFQGNSAPDKSGLPSDRFSAERTGGSVSTLTIQRTQQEDSAVYLCASSRYPGGSQYFGPGTRLTVT.

The rearrangement joins TRBV30 to TRBJ2-3, with TRBD2 matching 11 bases. V was clipped by 0 bases and J by 4 bases; unmatched bases: 3. The CDR3 runs to 15 residues. Germline-derived CDR1 and CDR2 are GTSNPN and SVGIG (reference sequence). In DNA form, the CDR3 reads TGTGCCTGGAGTGTACTAGCGGGGGTAGCAGATACGCAGTATTTT. Translated, it gives CAWSVLAGVADTQYF. The whole variable domain, filled in from reference TRBV30 and TRBJ2-3, reads SQTIHQWPATLVQPVGSPLSLECTVEGTSNPNLYWYRQAAGRGLQLLFYSVGIGQISSEVPQNLSASRPQDRQFILSSKKLLLSDSGFYLCAWSVLAGVADTQYFGPGTRLTVL.

This rearrangement joins TRBV28 to TRBJ2-4, with D possibly being TRBD2 (6 bases). The CDR3 extends over 15 amino acids. Deletions cut 1 base from V and 7 bases from J, with 14 bases between. Germline lookup yields CDR1 MDHEN and CDR2 SYDVKM. CDR3 sequence reads: CASSLLFGSRNIQYF. The CDR3 bases are TGTGCCAGCAGTTTATTGTTCGGGAGTAGGAACATTCAGTACTTC.

J is TRBJ2-7 and V is TRBV7-2; 7 bases line up with TRBD1. J lost 2 bases, V lost 7 bases, and 14 bases had no gene match. Germline V gives CDR1 SGHTA, CDR2 FQGNSA. The CDR3 has 16 amino acids. The chain's CDR3 is CASTKAQGRSPYEQYF. Written as DNA, the CDR3 is TGTGCCAGCACCAAGGCACAGGGGAGAAGTCCCTACGAGCAGTACTTC. The whole variable domain, filled in from reference TRBV7-2 and TRBJ2-7, reads GAGVSQSPSNKVTEKGKDVELRCDPISGHTALYWYRQSLGQGLEFLIYFQGNSAPDKSGLPSDRFSAERTGGSVSTLTIQRTQQEDSAVYLCASTKAQGRSPYEQYFGPGTRLTVT.

The V gene is TRBV11-1, the J gene TRBJ2-7; D possibly corresponds to TRBD2 (5 bases). Germline CDR1 is SGHAT and CDR2 is FQDESV (reference sequence). This CDR3 is 16 amino acids long. Trimming took off 1 base at V and 5 bases at J, with 18 bases between the two ends. The CDR3 loop reads CASSLDREATIHEQYF. CDR3 sequence (DNA): TGTGCCAGCAGCTTAGATCGGGAAGCCACAATCCACGAGCAGTACTTC.

The chain combines TRBV6-5 with TRBJ2-1; 8 nucleotides agree with TRBD1. The CDR3 spans 12 residues. Germline loops: CDR1 MNHEY, CDR2 SVGAGI. J gave up 6 bases and V 7 bases, and 2 bases lay outside the gene matches. For the CDR3, the DNA is TGTGCCAGCAAACAGGGGGTCAATGAGCAGTTCTTC. This codes for CASKQGVNEQFF.

The chain employs TRBV14 and TRBJ1-1; TRBD1 matches 11 bases. V lost 4 bases to trimming and J lost 0 bases; unmatched junction nucleotides: 4. Germline V gene lookup returns CDR1 SGHDN and CDR2 FVKESK. This CDR3 region has 16 residues. The CDR3 protein is CASSPWTGGLNTEAFF. For the CDR3, the DNA is TGTGCCAGCAGCCCCTGGACAGGGGGCCTGAACACTGAAGCTTTCTTT.

This chain's CDR3 is CATSDTGAKDTQYF. The CDR3 DNA reads as TGTGCCACCTCCGACACAGGGGCCAAAGATACGCAGTATTTT. The chain couples TRBV10-3 to TRBJ2-3; 7 bases line up with TRBD1. Germline loops: CDR1 ENHRY, CDR2 SYGVKD. CDR3 size: 14 residues. Trimming at V came to 10 bases and at J to 5 bases, leaving 12 bases not matched to a gene.

V gene TRBV6-5 combines with J gene TRBJ1-4; D unresolved. The CDR3 contains 15 residues. Germline V gives CDR1 MNHEY, CDR2 SVGAGI. Between the trimmed V and J ends, which lost 5 bases and 6 bases, there was a span of 16 bases. CDR3 sequence (DNA): TGTGCCAGCAGTGGGTTGGGGTCGGAGGATGAAAAACTGTTTTTT. This sequence encodes CASSGLGSEDEKLFF.

This sequence joins TRBV19 and TRBJ1-1; TRBD1 matches 8 bases. Per germline, CDR1 LNHDA and CDR2 SQIVND (reference sequence). Unmatched junction bases numbered 8, after V lost 6 bases and J lost 5 bases. CDR3 length equals 14 residues. The CDR3 spells CASRVGQGRTEAFF. The CDR3 nucleotides are TGTGCCAGTAGGGTAGGACAGGGAAGAACTGAAGCTTTCTTT.